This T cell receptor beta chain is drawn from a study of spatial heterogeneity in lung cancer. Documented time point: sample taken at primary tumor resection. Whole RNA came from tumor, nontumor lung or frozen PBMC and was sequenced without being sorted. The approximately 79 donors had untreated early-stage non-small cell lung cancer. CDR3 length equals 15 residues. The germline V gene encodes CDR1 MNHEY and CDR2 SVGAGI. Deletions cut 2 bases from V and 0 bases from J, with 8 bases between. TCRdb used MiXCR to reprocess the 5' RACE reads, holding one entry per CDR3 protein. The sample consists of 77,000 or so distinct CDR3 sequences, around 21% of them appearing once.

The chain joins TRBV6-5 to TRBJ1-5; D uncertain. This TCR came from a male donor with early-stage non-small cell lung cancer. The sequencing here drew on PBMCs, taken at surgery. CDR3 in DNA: TGTGCCAGCAGTTACAGTAGGGATAGCAATCAGCCCCAGCATTTT. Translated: CASSYSRDSNQPQHF.